This is a list of T cell receptor beta chains from one sample in a study of long-term antiretroviral therapy in people with HIV. Data came from immunoSEQ multiplex PCR; TCRdb stores just in-frame clones and leaves some out. The repertoire consists of approximately 15,000 clones, with around 81% occurring once and the leading ten covering over 3.5%. Here the sequenced sample was unsorted PBMCs, taken 0.1 years before starting antiretroviral therapy. Receptors were obtained from a young man with HIV. CDR3s include the opening cysteine and the closing phenylalanine or tryptophan. The D gene is left open where the match is weak. Not every row has a clone size; where given, it reads once, few, many or a size class.

d_gene: .
v_gene: TRBV11-2
abundance: .
j_gene: TRBJ1-1
CDR3aa: CASSSIKTVNTEAFF
CDR3nt: TGTGCCAGCAGCTCCATAAAGACAGTGAACACTGAAGCTTTCTTT

d_gene: .
v_gene: TRBV28
abundance: .
j_gene: TRBJ2-7
CDR3aa: CASSFLGRDREQYF
CDR3nt: TGTGCCAGCAGTTTCCTCGGCAGGGATCGCGAGCAGTACTTC

d_gene: TRBD1
v_gene: TRBV4-1
abundance: .
j_gene: TRBJ1-2
CDR3aa: CASAPGDRRYGYTF
CDR3nt: TGCGCCAGCGCTCCCGGGGACAGGCGCTATGGCTACACCTTC

d_gene: .
v_gene: TRBV7-9
abundance: .
j_gene: TRBJ2-1
CDR3aa: CASSPPRRDAEFF
CDR3nt: TGTGCCAGCAGCCCCCCTCGGAGGGACGCCGAGTTCTTC

d_gene: TRBD1
v_gene: TRBV10-3
abundance: medium-sized
j_gene: TRBJ1-2
CDR3aa: CAISESPFDRAKHGYTF
CDR3nt: TGTGCCATCAGTGAGTCCCCTTTCGACAGGGCAAAGCATGGCTACACCTTC

d_gene: .
v_gene: TRBV4-3
abundance: .
j_gene: TRBJ2-7
CDR3aa: CASSQVGEGYEQYF
CDR3nt: TGCGCCAGCAGCCAAGTAGGGGAAGGGTACGAGCAGTACTTC

d_gene: TRBD1
v_gene: TRBV14
abundance: .
j_gene: TRBJ2-5
CDR3aa: CASSQDRGRETQYF
CDR3nt: TGTGCCAGCAGCCAAGACAGGGGGCGGGAGACCCAGTACTTC

d_gene: .
v_gene: TRBV7-3
abundance: .
j_gene: TRBJ2-2
CDR3aa: CASSLTIADANTGELFF
CDR3nt: TGTGCCAGCAGCTTGACAATAGCAGACGCGAACACCGGGGAGCTGTTTTTT

d_gene: .
v_gene: TRBV5-1
abundance: .
j_gene: TRBJ1-4
CDR3aa: CASRIDGATNEKLFF
CDR3nt: TGCGCCAGCAGGATCGATGGGGCAACTAATGAAAAACTGTTTTTT

d_gene: .
v_gene: TRBV19
abundance: .
j_gene: TRBJ2-3
CDR3aa: CASSILGQGTQYF
CDR3nt: TGTGCCAGTAGTATATTGGGGCAAGGTACGCAGTATTTT

d_gene: .
v_gene: TRBV7-9
abundance: .
j_gene: TRBJ1-2
CDR3aa: CASSLVHGSSRYGYTF
CDR3nt: TGTGCCAGCAGCTTAGTACACGGAAGCAGCCGTTATGGCTACACCTTC

d_gene: .
v_gene: TRBV7-6
abundance: medium-sized
j_gene: TRBJ2-5
CDR3aa: CASSRARGLSGETQYF
CDR3nt: TGTGCCAGCAGTCGTGCCCGGGGGTTATCGGGGGAGACCCAGTACTTC

d_gene: .
v_gene: TRBV7-2
abundance: .
j_gene: TRBJ2-5
CDR3aa: CASSLIVDQETQYF
CDR3nt: TGTGCCAGCAGCTTAATAGTCGACCAAGAGACCCAGTACTTC

d_gene: .
v_gene: TRBV29-1
abundance: .
j_gene: TRBJ1-1
CDR3aa: CSVGSQGTEAFF
CDR3nt: TGCAGCGTTGGATCCCAGGGCACTGAAGCTTTCTTT

d_gene: .
v_gene: TRBV4-2
abundance: .
j_gene: TRBJ1-2
CDR3aa: CASFGGGHGHYGYTF
CDR3nt: TGTGCCAGCTTTGGGGGGGGACATGGGCACTATGGCTACACCTTC

d_gene: .
v_gene: TRBV9
abundance: medium-sized
j_gene: TRBJ2-7
CDR3aa: CASSVAPGGNVYEQYF
CDR3nt: TGTGCCAGCAGCGTAGCTCCTGGCGGAAATGTTTACGAGCAGTACTTC

d_gene: .
v_gene: TRBV7-9
abundance: once
j_gene: TRBJ1-3
CDR3aa: CASSLSGPLGTYTIYF
CDR3nt: TGTGCCAGCAGCTTATCGGGCCCCTTGGGGACTTACACCATATATTTT

d_gene: TRBD2
v_gene: TRBV7-9
abundance: .
j_gene: TRBJ2-1
CDR3aa: CASSFLAGGPGEQFF
CDR3nt: TGTGCCAGCAGCTTTTTGGCGGGAGGGCCGGGTGAGCAGTTCTTC

d_gene: .
v_gene: TRBV19
abundance: .
j_gene: TRBJ2-5
CDR3aa: CATGDFQETQYF
CDR3nt: TGTGCCACTGGGGATTTCCAAGAGACCCAGTACTTC

d_gene: .
v_gene: TRBV19
abundance: .
j_gene: TRBJ1-5
CDR3aa: CASSIIGNQPQHF
CDR3nt: TGTGCCAGTAGTATTATCGGCAATCAGCCCCAGCATTTT

d_gene: TRBD2
v_gene: TRBV9
abundance: .
j_gene: TRBJ2-7
CDR3aa: CASSLGRGGEQYF
CDR3nt: TGTGCCAGCAGCCTGGGGAGGGGCGGCGAGCAGTACTTC

d_gene: .
v_gene: TRBV28
abundance: .
j_gene: TRBJ2-1
CDR3aa: CASSLGNEQFF
CDR3nt: TGTGCCAGCAGTTTGGGCAATGAGCAGTTCTTC

d_gene: .
v_gene: TRBV6-1
abundance: .
j_gene: TRBJ2-6
CDR3aa: CASSEFGSGANVLTF
CDR3nt: TGTGCCAGCAGTGAATTCGGCTCTGGGGCCAACGTCCTGACTTTC

d_gene: .
v_gene: TRBV5-4
abundance: medium-sized
j_gene: TRBJ1-1
CDR3aa: CASRGGEPEAFF
CDR3nt: TGTGCCAGCCGGGGTGGGGAGCCTGAAGCTTTCTTT

d_gene: .
v_gene: TRBV20-1
abundance: .
j_gene: TRBJ1-1
CDR3aa: CSASPYTEAFF
CDR3nt: TGCAGTGCAAGCCCCTACACTGAAGCTTTCTTT

d_gene: TRBD2
v_gene: TRBV19
abundance: .
j_gene: TRBJ2-3
CDR3aa: CASTPGGALADTQYF
CDR3nt: TGTGCCAGTACCCCGGGGGGGGCACTCGCAGATACGCAGTATTTT

d_gene: .
v_gene: TRBV7-2
abundance: .
j_gene: TRBJ2-7
CDR3aa: CASSFPGPEYEQYF
CDR3nt: TGTGCCAGCAGCTTTCCTGGACCGGAGTACGAGCAGTACTTC

d_gene: .
v_gene: TRBV7-9
abundance: .
j_gene: TRBJ1-1
CDR3aa: CASSFQQSNTEAFF
CDR3nt: TGTGCCAGCAGCTTTCAGCAATCGAACACTGAAGCTTTCTTT

d_gene: TRBD1
v_gene: TRBV18
abundance: .
j_gene: TRBJ1-3
CDR3aa: CASSLPNRGGRNTIYF
CDR3nt: TGTGCCAGCTCACTCCCCAACAGGGGCGGGAGAAACACCATATATTTT

d_gene: .
v_gene: TRBV15
abundance: .
j_gene: TRBJ2-7
CDR3aa: CATSRGYRGGEQYF
CDR3nt: TGTGCCACCAGCAGAGGGTACAGGGGGGGCGAGCAGTACTTC

d_gene: .
v_gene: TRBV28
abundance: .
j_gene: TRBJ2-7
CDR3aa: CASISHVGGNYEQYF
CDR3nt: TGTGCCAGCATTTCGCACGTTGGGGGGAACTACGAGCAGTACTTC

d_gene: .
v_gene: TRBV6-4
abundance: .
j_gene: TRBJ2-2
CDR3aa: CATSSSSGSTGELFF
CDR3nt: TGTGCCACCTCATCAAGCTCAGGGAGTACCGGGGAGCTGTTTTTT

d_gene: .
v_gene: TRBV5-1
abundance: .
j_gene: TRBJ2-2
CDR3aa: CASSQYWDRNTGELFF
CDR3nt: TGCGCCAGCAGTCAATATTGGGATAGGAACACCGGGGAGCTGTTTTTT

d_gene: .
v_gene: TRBV27
abundance: .
j_gene: TRBJ1-1
CDR3aa: CASSFQKMNTEAFF
CDR3nt: TGTGCCAGCAGTTTCCAGAAGATGAACACTGAAGCTTTCTTT

d_gene: .
v_gene: TRBV19
abundance: .
j_gene: TRBJ1-2
CDR3aa: CASTSDAWGYTF
CDR3nt: TGTGCCAGTACGAGCGACGCTTGGGGCTACACCTTC

d_gene: TRBD1
v_gene: TRBV19
abundance: .
j_gene: TRBJ2-5
CDR3aa: CASSLRTGLETQYF
CDR3nt: TGTGCCAGTAGTCTACGGACAGGGCTGGAGACCCAGTACTTC

d_gene: .
v_gene: TRBV18
abundance: .
j_gene: TRBJ1-4
CDR3aa: CASSQDGPITTNEKLFF
CDR3nt: TGTGCCAGCTCGCAGGACGGTCCAATAACAACTAATGAAAAACTGTTTTTT

d_gene: .
v_gene: TRBV5-1
abundance: .
j_gene: TRBJ1-2
CDR3aa: CASARYLYGYTF
CDR3nt: TGCGCCAGCGCTCGATACCTCTATGGCTACACCTTC

d_gene: .
v_gene: TRBV5-5
abundance: .
j_gene: TRBJ1-5
CDR3aa: CASTWGPSNQPQHF
CDR3nt: TGTGCCAGCACCTGGGGGCCGAGCAATCAGCCCCAGCATTTT

d_gene: TRBD2
v_gene: TRBV4-2
abundance: .
j_gene: TRBJ2-7
CDR3aa: CASSQGTSGVDEQYF
CDR3nt: TGTGCCAGCAGCCAAGGGACTAGCGGCGTGGACGAGCAGTACTTC

d_gene: TRBD2
v_gene: TRBV10-3
abundance: .
j_gene: TRBJ2-1
CDR3aa: CAIAQLAGVSNEQFF
CDR3nt: TGTGCCATCGCCCAGCTAGCGGGAGTCAGTAATGAGCAGTTCTTC

d_gene: .
v_gene: TRBV7-9
abundance: few
j_gene: TRBJ2-7
CDR3aa: CASSRISRDTAYEQYF
CDR3nt: TGTGCCAGCAGCAGGATTTCTCGGGACACCGCCTACGAGCAGTACTTC

d_gene: .
v_gene: TRBV28
abundance: .
j_gene: TRBJ1-2
CDR3aa: CASSLSQLRGYTF
CDR3nt: TGTGCCAGCAGTTTATCACAGTTGCGCGGCTACACCTTC

d_gene: .
v_gene: TRBV18
abundance: .
j_gene: TRBJ1-2
CDR3aa: CASSPPGVNYGYTF
CDR3nt: TGTGCCAGCTCACCACCAGGGGTTAACTATGGCTACACCTTC

d_gene: .
v_gene: TRBV14
abundance: .
j_gene: TRBJ1-4
CDR3aa: CASSPRRTADYEKLFF
CDR3nt: TGTGCCAGCAGCCCGCGAAGGACAGCGGATTATGAAAAACTGTTTTTT

d_gene: TRBD1
v_gene: TRBV7-2
abundance: .
j_gene: TRBJ1-6
CDR3aa: CASSSLAGGADSPLHF
CDR3nt: TGTGCCAGCAGCTCCCTCGCAGGGGGCGCGGATTCACCCCTCCACTTT

d_gene: .
v_gene: TRBV5-1
abundance: .
j_gene: TRBJ1-4
CDR3aa: CASSLGGTTNEKLFF
CDR3nt: TGCGCCAGCAGCTTAGGGGGGACAACTAATGAAAAACTGTTTTTT